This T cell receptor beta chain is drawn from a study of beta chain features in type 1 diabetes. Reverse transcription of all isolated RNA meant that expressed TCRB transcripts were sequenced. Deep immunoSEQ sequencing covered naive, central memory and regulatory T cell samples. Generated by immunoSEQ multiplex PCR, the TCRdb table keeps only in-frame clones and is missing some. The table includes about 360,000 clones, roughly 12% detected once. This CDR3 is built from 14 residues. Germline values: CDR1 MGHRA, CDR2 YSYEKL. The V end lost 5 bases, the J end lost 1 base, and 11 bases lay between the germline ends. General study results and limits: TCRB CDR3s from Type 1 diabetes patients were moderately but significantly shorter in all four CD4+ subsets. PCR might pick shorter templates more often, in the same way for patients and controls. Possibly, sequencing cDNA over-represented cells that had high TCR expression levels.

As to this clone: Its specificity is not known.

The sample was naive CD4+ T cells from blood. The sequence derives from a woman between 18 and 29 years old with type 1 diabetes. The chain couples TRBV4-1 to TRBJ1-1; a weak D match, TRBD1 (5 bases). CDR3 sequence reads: CASSRGGKNTEAFF. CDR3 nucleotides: TGCGCCAGCAGCAGGGGAGGGAAGAACACTGAAGCTTTCTTT.